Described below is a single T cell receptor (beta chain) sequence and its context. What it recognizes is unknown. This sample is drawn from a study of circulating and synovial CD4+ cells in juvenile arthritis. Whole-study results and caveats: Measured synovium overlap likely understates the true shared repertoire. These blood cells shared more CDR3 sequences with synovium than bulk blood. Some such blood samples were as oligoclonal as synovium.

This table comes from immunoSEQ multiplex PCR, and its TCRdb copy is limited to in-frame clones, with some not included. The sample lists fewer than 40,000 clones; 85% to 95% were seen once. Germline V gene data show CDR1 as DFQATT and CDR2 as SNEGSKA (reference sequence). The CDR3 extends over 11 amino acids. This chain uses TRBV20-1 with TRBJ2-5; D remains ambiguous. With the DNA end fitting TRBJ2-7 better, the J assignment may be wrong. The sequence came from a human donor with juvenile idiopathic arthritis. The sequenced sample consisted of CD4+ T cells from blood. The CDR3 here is CSVRGAYEQYF. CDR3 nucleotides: TGCAGTGTTCGCGGAGCCTACGAGCAGTACTTC.